Presented here are 14 T cell receptor beta chains from one specimen sequenced in a study of identical twins. TCRdb analysed the 5' RACE reads with MiXCR anew, one entry per CDR3 protein. In the table there are a few hundred thousand distinct CDR3 sequences, 14% of which are singletons. The sample was also linked to a second study, of yellow fever vaccine responses in identical twins.

Sequencing used CD4+ T cells sorted from blood. Receptors originate from a young woman in good health.

On this clonotype itself: Being one base from a much bigger clone, this may be a read error. V usage is TRBV20-1 and J usage is TRBJ2-2, with TRBD2 matching over 12 bases. Looked up from germline, CDR1 is DFQATT and CDR2 is SNEGSKA (reference sequence). V was clipped by 1 base and J by 2 bases; unmatched bases: 2. The CDR3 length is 16 residues. This CDR3 reads CSARASGRVNTGELFF. CDR3 DNA: TGCAGTGCTAGAGCTAGCGGGAGGGTTAACACCGGGGAGCTGTTTTTT.

This clonotype was detected a few times. The gene calls are TRBV28 and TRBJ2-3; 14 nucleotides align to TRBD2. The CDR3 contains 17 residues. After removal of 2 bases from V and 1 base from J, the junction contained 2 bases not matched to a gene. CDR1 MDHEN and CDR2 SYDVKM come from the germline V gene. The CDR3 protein is CASSLGGLAGGTDTQYF. CDR3 coding DNA: TGTGCCAGCAGTTTAGGGGGACTAGCGGGGGGCACAGATACGCAGTATTTT. Full variable domain (missing parts from reference TRBV28 and TRBJ2-3): DVKVTQSSRYLVKRTGEKVFLECVQDMDHENMFWYRQDPGLGLRLIYFSYDVKMKEKGDIPEGYSVSREKKERFSLILESASTNQTSMYLCASSLGGLAGGTDTQYFGPGTRLTVL.

This clonotype was seen at least ten times. CDR3 in amino acids: CASSQGTGNTGELFF. The CDR3 region has the DNA TGTGCCAGCAGCCAAGGGACAGGGAACACCGGGGAGCTGTTTTTT. The chain has TRBV3-1 and TRBJ2-2; TRBD1 matches 7 bases. In germline, CDR1 is LGHDT, CDR2 YNNKEL (reference sequence). The CDR3 length is 15 residues. Unmatched junction bases numbered 0, after V lost 1 base and J lost 1 base.

This clonotype was seen only a few times. The chain is built from TRBV11-2 and TRBJ2-3; D unclear. Germline values: CDR1 SGHAT, CDR2 FQNNGV. The CDR3 is 13 residues long. The V end lost 6 bases, the J end lost 5 bases, and 12 bases lay between the germline ends. The CDR3 nucleotides read TGTGCCAGCAGGACTGTTTCCGGAGATACGCAGTATTTT. Translated, it gives CASRTVSGDTQYF.

This clonotype has only a few counts. The rearrangement joins TRBV7-2 to TRBJ2-6, with D possibly being TRBD1 or TRBD2 (5 bases each). Germline values: CDR1 SGHTA, CDR2 FQGNSA. The CDR3 is 17 amino acids. The V end was cut by 7 bases, the J end by 4 bases, with 20 bases between. The DNA of the CDR3 is TGTGCCAGCAATTTTGCACCTTGGGGGTCCGGGGCCAACGTCCTGACTTTC. This encodes CASNFAPWGSGANVLTF.

The J gene is TRBJ1-2, the V gene TRBV5-1; 7 nucleotides line up with TRBD1. The V gene end was trimmed by 4 bases and the J gene end by 4 bases; junction bases not matched to a gene: 16. The CDR3 has 17 residues. Germline V lookup: CDR1 SGHRS, CDR2 YFSETQ. CDR3 nucleotides: TGCGCCAGCAGCGGATCGACGTCGGACAGGAACGTCTATGGCTACACCTTC. Translation: CASSGSTSDRNVYGYTF.

This clonotype came up a few times. The chain uses TRBV5-1 and TRBJ2-7; the D gene is possibly TRBD1 (5 bases). CDR1 is SGHRS and CDR2 is YFSETQ in the germline V gene. The CDR3 totals 18 residues. V lost 7 bases and J 2 bases, leaving 28 bases between the germline ends. CDR3 sequence reads: CASESGAPWHPLTYEQYF. The CDR3 DNA reads TGCGCCAGCGAGTCTGGGGCTCCCTGGCACCCGCTCACCTACGAGCAGTACTTC.

The chain uses TRBV5-1 and TRBJ2-5, with D uncertain. The CDR3 sequence is 12 residues long. Germline V gene data show CDR1 as SGHRS and CDR2 as YFSETQ. V was shortened by 4 bases and J by 5 bases, with 9 bases between the two germline ends. For the CDR3, the DNA is TGCGCCAGCAGCATAACCCAGGAGACCCAGTACTTC. Protein sequence: CASSITQETQYF.

The V and J genes are TRBV14 and TRBJ2-2; no clear D. Germline lookup yields CDR1 SGHDN and CDR2 FVKESK. This CDR3 contains 13 residues. Trimming left V 1 base short and J 8 bases short, with 8 bases between. The DNA of the CDR3 is TGTGCCAGCAGCCAAGTATTCGGAGGGGAGCTGTTTTTT. This sequence encodes CASSQVFGGELFF.

The rearrangement uses TRBV7-2 and TRBJ2-3; TRBD2 matches at 10 bases. V lost 3 bases to trimming and J lost 5 bases; unmatched junction nucleotides: 8. The germline V gene encodes CDR1 SGHTA and CDR2 FQGNSA. The CDR3 consists of 16 residues. The CDR3 bases are TGTGCCAGCAGCTTTAGCGGGAGGAGTGGCGGAGATACGCAGTATTTT. It codes for CASSFSGRSGGDTQYF. Full variable domain (outside the CDR3, taken from reference TRBV7-2 and TRBJ2-3): GAGVSQSPSNKVTEKGKDVELRCDPISGHTALYWYRQSLGQGLEFLIYFQGNSAPDKSGLPSDRFSAERTGGSVSTLTIQRTQQEDSAVYLCASSFSGRSGGDTQYFGPGTRLTVL.

The chain joins TRBV3-1 to TRBJ2-2; TRBD1 is a possible D gene (6 bases). The germline gives CDR1 LGHDT, CDR2 YNNKEL (reference sequence). The CDR3 is made up of 14 amino acids. V lost 6 bases and J lost 4, with 12 bases in between. This CDR3 is CASRRAGATGELFF. In DNA, the CDR3 is TGTGCCAGCAGGCGGGCAGGGGCCACCGGGGAGCTGTTTTTT.

CDR3 bases: TGTGCCAGCAGTTTAACGGCCGGCAATGAGCAGTTCTTC. It encodes CASSLTAGNEQFF. This chain joins TRBV12-3 or TRBV12-4 and TRBJ2-1; D is undetermined. The CDR3 is 13 residues long. V was pared by 2 bases and J by 6 bases, with 8 bases between.

This clonotype showed up many times. In DNA, the CDR3 is TGCGCCAGCAGCGTCGGGCAGGCCTATGAAGCTTTCTTT. Its translation: CASSVGQAYEAFF. The chain combines TRBV5-1 with TRBJ1-1, with unresolved D. CDR3 size: 13 residues. Trimming pared 4 bases from V and 7 bases from J, leaving 14 bases between. Germline values: CDR1 SGHRS, CDR2 YFSETQ.

This clonotype was picked up a small number of times. The chain is built from TRBV5-1 and TRBJ2-1; possible D gene TRBD1, 5 bases. Trimming took 1 base from V and 6 from J, leaving 11 bases between them. This CDR3 spans 14 amino acids. The germline CDR1 and CDR2 sequences are SGHRS and YFSETQ. CDR3 residues: CASSLNSRVNEQFF. CDR3 DNA: TGCGCCAGCAGCTTGAACTCCAGGGTCAATGAGCAGTTCTTC.